These 15 T cell receptor beta chains came from one sample sequenced in a study of cytomegalovirus exposure and HLA in healthy donors. Researchers ran the PCR with 60 Vbeta and 13 Jbeta primers. Profiled with immunoSEQ multiplex PCR; TCRdb holds only in-frame clones, not every one. The sample carries around 150,000 clones, 76% recorded once. Sequencing was carried out using PBMCs. The receptors here all came from a man in his forties or fifties in good health and CMV-seronegative.

J is TRBJ1-1 and V is TRBV9; D unresolved. CDR3 length equals 15 residues. Looked up from germline, CDR1 is SGDLS and CDR2 is YYNGEE. Trimming removed 0 bases from V and 6 bases from J, with 15 bases in between. The CDR3 DNA sequence: TGTGCCAGCAGCGTAGTAAACCCATCCCAGGCTGAAGCTTTCTTT. Translated, it gives CASSVVNPSQAEAFF.

The chain recombines TRBV19 with TRBJ2-2; 7 bases agree with TRBD2. The germline V gene has CDR1 LNHDA and CDR2 SQIVND (reference sequence). The V gene end was trimmed by 6 bases and the J gene end by 6 bases; junction bases not matched to a gene: 10. The CDR3 has 15 residues. The CDR3 DNA reads as TGTGCCAGTAGGCTGGGGGAGGGCCCGGCCGGGGAGCTGTTTTTT. Amino acids: CASRLGEGPAGELFF.

The chain recombines TRBV2 with TRBJ1-1, with D possibly being TRBD1 (6 bases). Trimming removed 2 bases from V and 6 bases from J, with 16 bases in between. The CDR3 sequence is 15 residues long. The germline V gene has CDR1 SNHLY and CDR2 FYNNEI. CDR3 sequence: CASSETGGQGAEAFF. CDR3 nucleotide sequence: TGTGCCAGCAGTGAAACGGGGGGCCAAGGCGCTGAAGCTTTCTTT.

The V call is TRBV2, the J call TRBJ2-1, with 13 bases that match TRBD2. Per germline, CDR1 SNHLY and CDR2 FYNNEI. The CDR3 contains 15 residues. Germline trimming cut 7 bases from V and 8 bases from J; bases unmatched to any gene: 8. This CDR3 reads CASTEGLAGVDEQFF. CDR3 coding DNA: TGTGCCAGCACCGAAGGACTAGCGGGAGTGGATGAGCAGTTCTTC. The full variable domain, completed using reference TRBV2 and TRBJ2-1, is EPEVTQTPSHQVTQMGQEVILRCVPISNHLYFYWYRQILGQKVEFLVSFYNNEISEKSEIFDDQFSVERPDGSNFTLKIRSTKLEDSAMYFCASTEGLAGVDEQFFGPGTRLTVL.

The chain couples TRBV7-2 to TRBJ2-7; TRBD2 agrees at 13 bases. Germline lookup yields CDR1 SGHTA and CDR2 FQGNSA. CDR3 length: 13 residues. Trimming took 3 bases from V and 10 from J; bases not matched to a gene: 3. For the CDR3, the DNA is TGTGCCAGCAGCTTGAGGACTAGCGGGGGACAGTACTTC. Amino acids: CASSLRTSGGQYF.

The gene calls are TRBV6-1 and TRBJ2-3; TRBD2 matches at 9 bases. Trimming at V came to 9 bases and at J to 0 bases, leaving 4 bases not matched to a gene. There are 14 residues in the CDR3. The germline V gene has CDR1 MNHNS and CDR2 SASEGT. In DNA form, the CDR3 reads TGTGCCAGTAGACTAGCGGCTAGCACAGATACGCAGTATTTT. This encodes CASRLAASTDTQYF.

The chain carries TRBV4-3 and TRBJ1-1, with 8 bases matching TRBD1. With V trimmed by 3 bases and J by 5 bases, 8 bases remained unmatched. Looked up from germline, CDR1 is LGHNA and CDR2 is YSLEER. The CDR3 runs 15 residues. The CDR3 loop reads CASSQVQGARTEAFF. DNA for the CDR3: TGCGCCAGCAGCCAGGTCCAGGGGGCGAGAACTGAAGCTTTCTTT.

V gene TRBV5-4 combines with J gene TRBJ2-3, with 11 positions matching TRBD2. The V segment lost 5 bases and the J segment 3 bases; nucleotides outside the gene matches: 11. The CDR3 runs 17 residues. The V gene's germline CDR1 is SGHNT and CDR2 YYREEE (reference sequence). CDR3 sequence (DNA): TGTGCCAGCAGTTTTTACTTAGCGGGAGGGCGTACAGATACGCAGTATTTT. This codes for CASSFYLAGGRTDTQYF.

This clone has a single count. The V call is TRBV5-6, the J call TRBJ2-7; TRBD1 matches at 7 bases. The CDR3 is 16 residues long. CDR1 and CDR2 (germline): SGHDT, YYEEEE. J was trimmed by 2 bases and V by 2 bases; bases with no gene match: 10. The CDR3 sequence is CASSFLADRSPYEQYF. DNA for the CDR3: TGTGCCAGCAGCTTCTTGGCGGACAGGTCTCCCTACGAGCAGTACTTC.

The chain has TRBV5-1 and TRBJ2-5; D is possibly TRBD1 (5 bases). Looked up from germline, CDR1 is SGHRS and CDR2 is YFSETQ. The V gene lost 0 bases and the J gene lost 1 base, with 13 bases spanning the gap. This CDR3 has 16 residues. The CDR3 nucleotides are TGCGCCAGCAGCTTGGGGCCAGGGTTGATCCAAGAGACCCAGTACTTC. Protein sequence: CASSLGPGLIQETQYF.

This clone occurred a few times. The chain links TRBV28 to TRBJ2-3; 7 nucleotides match TRBD2. Per the germline V gene, CDR1 is MDHEN and CDR2 is SYDVKM. Losses at the gene ends were 8 bases for V and 1 base for J; bases not matched to a gene: 6. The CDR3 covers 14 residues. The CDR3 coding sequence is TGTGCCAGCGGGACTACCGGTCGCACAGATACGCAGTATTTT. Translating gives CASGTTGRTDTQYF.

V is TRBV5-1 and J is TRBJ1-5; TRBD1 matches at 9 bases. CDR1 is SGHRS, CDR2 YFSETQ, per germline. J lost 4 bases, V lost 4 bases, and 3 bases had no gene match. CDR3 length: 14 amino acids. CDR3 amino acids: CASSQGQGNQPQHF. The CDR3 nucleotides read TGCGCCAGCAGCCAGGGACAGGGTAATCAGCCCCAGCATTTT. The variable domain in full, completed from reference TRBV5-1 and TRBJ1-5, reads KAGVTQTPRYLIKTRGQQVTLSCSPISGHRSVSWYQQTPGQGLQFLFEYFSETQRNKGNFPGRFSGRQFSNSRSEMNVSTLELGDSALYLCASSQGQGNQPQHFGDGTRLSIL.

This clone was counted between two and nine times. This rearrangement joins TRBV28 to TRBJ2-2; TRBD1 is a possible D gene (5 bases). The germline V gene has CDR1 MDHEN and CDR2 SYDVKM. The CDR3 consists of 15 residues. Trimming cost V 6 bases and J 4 bases, with 15 bases left between them. The CDR3 protein is CASRPSREGTGELFF. CDR3 sequence (DNA): TGTGCCAGCAGACCCTCCAGGGAAGGCACCGGGGAGCTGTTTTTT.

The chain joins TRBV11-3 to TRBJ1-1, with D hard to call. The CDR3 runs 15 residues. Germline V gene sequence: CDR1 SGHNT, CDR2 YENEEA. Trimming left V 3 bases short and J 0 bases short, with 11 bases between. The CDR3: CASSFRTGMNTEAFF. CDR3 DNA: TGTGCCAGCAGCTTCAGGACGGGAATGAACACTGAAGCTTTCTTT. The full variable domain, with the rest looked up from reference TRBV11-3 and TRBJ1-1, is EAGVVQSPRYKIIEKKQPVAFWCNPISGHNTLYWYLQNLGQGPELLIRYENEEAVDDSQLPKDRFSAERLKGVDSTLKIQPAELGDSAVYLCASSFRTGMNTEAFFGQGTRLTVV.

The rearrangement links TRBV6-5 to TRBJ1-1, with a tentative D call TRBD1 (6 bases). The V end lost 4 bases, the J end lost 3 bases, and 12 bases lay between the germline ends. The CDR3 runs to 14 residues. Germline CDR1 is MNHEY and CDR2 is SVGAGI. CDR3 coding DNA: TGTGCCAGCAGTTCCGCCACAGGGCACACTGAAGCTTTCTTT. It translates to CASSSATGHTEAFF.